One and the same sample provided the 21 T cell receptor beta chains below, sequenced in a study of control samples from healthy donors and cancer patients. The repertoire was sequenced with immunoSEQ multiplex PCR; TCRdb's copy has only in-frame clones and lacks some. The sample lists approximately 90,000 clones, 84% occurring once. Sample: PBMCs. The receptor set was obtained from a man in his 70s with lung cancer.

J is TRBJ1-6 and V is TRBV2, with 7 bases matching TRBD1. The germline V gene has CDR1 SNHLY and CDR2 FYNNEI. CDR3 size: 15 residues. Losses at the gene ends were 4 bases for V and 7 bases for J; bases not matched to a gene: 7. CDR3 nucleotide sequence: TGTGCCAGCAGTGGGACAGGCTTAATAAATTCACCCCTCCACTTT. Amino acid sequence: CASSGTGLINSPLHF.

This clone was detected only a few times. The chain recombines TRBV27 with TRBJ1-5, with D hard to call. Trimming removed 0 bases from V and 0 bases from J, with 24 bases in between. Germline V gives CDR1 MNHEY, CDR2 SMNVEV (reference sequence). The CDR3 contains 21 residues. The CDR3 sequence is CASSLSPPTPRDLYSNQPQHF. As DNA, the CDR3 is TGTGCCAGCAGTTTATCCCCCCCGACACCCCGGGATTTATATAGCAATCAGCCCCAGCATTTT.

This clone was counted a few times. The gene calls are TRBV6-6 and TRBJ2-7, with D tentatively TRBD1 (6 bases). With 0 bases removed from V and 5 bases from J, the gap between germline ends came to 11 bases. Germline V gene lookup returns CDR1 MNHNY and CDR2 SVGAGI (reference sequence). The CDR3 runs 14 residues. The CDR3 region is CASSYSRDNHEQYF. Written as DNA, the CDR3 is TGTGCCAGCAGTTACTCGAGGGACAACCACGAGCAGTACTTC.

In its sample, this clone was seen once. The chain is built from TRBV5-6 and TRBJ2-1; D is unclear. The CDR3 runs 16 residues. Germline values: CDR1 SGHDT, CDR2 YYEEEE. Trimming took off 0 bases at V and 0 bases at J, with 10 bases between the two ends. In nucleotides, the CDR3 is TGTGCCAGCAGCTTGGTATTGAGGAGCTCCTACAATGAGCAGTTCTTC. This translates into CASSLVLRSSYNEQFF.

This chain uses TRBV9 with TRBJ2-3; 15 nucleotides agree with TRBD2. The CDR3 consists of 17 residues. Germline V CDR1 and CDR2: SGDLS, YYNGEE. V was clipped by 4 bases and J by 4 bases; unmatched bases: 7. This CDR3 reads CASSSRTSGGAPDTQYF. The CDR3, as DNA: TGTGCCAGCAGCTCTCGGACTAGCGGGGGGGCTCCAGATACGCAGTATTTT.

V gene TRBV7-6 combines with J gene TRBJ1-2; D is ambiguous. From germline, CDR1 is SGHVS and CDR2 FNYEAQ. V dropped 0 bases and J dropped 6 bases, with 14 bases sitting between them. The CDR3 sequence is 15 residues long. The chain's CDR3 is CASSLAGGQVDGYTF. The CDR3 nucleotides read TGTGCCAGCAGCTTAGCGGGAGGCCAGGTCGATGGCTACACCTTC.

This chain joins TRBV5-4 and TRBJ1-5; 7 bases fit TRBD1. CDR3 length equals 16 residues. With 4 bases clipped from V and 0 bases from J, the junction kept 7 bases outside the gene matches. The germline gives CDR1 SGHNT, CDR2 YYREEE (reference sequence). The DNA for the CDR3 is TGTGCCAGCAGCGTCGGGACAGATTATAGCAATCAGCCCCAGCATTTT. Its protein is CASSVGTDYSNQPQHF.

V gene TRBV19 combines with J gene TRBJ2-7; D is perhaps TRBD2 (5 bases). The CDR3 spans 16 residues. The ends were cut back, 5 bases at V and 1 base at J, with 18 bases in the middle. Germline CDR1 is LNHDA and CDR2 is SQIVND (reference sequence). The CDR3 DNA sequence: TGTGCCAGTAGTGCGCGTCTCCTCGGACTGTCCTACGAGCAGTACTTC. This encodes CASSARLLGLSYEQYF.

This chain joins TRBV10-1 and TRBJ1-4; TRBD1 matches at 8 bases. Germline loops: CDR1 WNHNN, CDR2 SYGVQD (reference sequence). The CDR3 is 17 residues long. With V trimmed by 1 base and J by 2 bases, 6 bases remained unmatched. CDR3 sequence (DNA): TGCGCCAGCAGTGAGTTCTACGGACAGGGTACTAATGAAAAACTGTTTTTT. Translating it yields CASSEFYGQGTNEKLFF.

CDR3 sequence: CASSTYAAGSQEKLFF. In DNA, the CDR3 is TGTGCCAGCAGCACGTACGCGGCCGGGTCACAGGAAAAACTGTTTTTT. The V gene is TRBV5-5, the J gene TRBJ1-4; D gene ambiguous. The V and J ends lost 4 bases and 8 bases respectively, with 21 bases between them. This CDR3 contains 16 residues. Germline V gene lookup returns CDR1 SGHKS and CDR2 YYEKEE (reference sequence). Based on the CDR3 plus reference TRBV5-5 and TRBJ1-4, the full variable domain is DAGVTQSPTHLIKTRGQQVTLRCSPISGHKSVSWYQQVLGQGPQFIFQYYEKEERGRGNFPDRFSARQFPNYSSELNVNALLLGDSALYLCASSTYAAGSQEKLFFGSGTQLSVL.

The chain uses TRBV30 and TRBJ2-2, with D tentatively TRBD1 (6 bases). The germline gives CDR1 GTSNPN, CDR2 SVGIG (reference sequence). There are 15 residues in the CDR3. V lost 3 bases and J 4 bases, leaving 15 bases between the germline ends. The chain's CDR3 is CAWRVRGSSTGELFF. As DNA, the CDR3 is TGTGCCTGGAGGGTCAGGGGTAGCAGCACCGGGGAGCTGTTTTTT.

This CDR3 reads CASSLGSHSSASTDTQYF. CDR3 in DNA: TGTGCCAGCAGCTTAGGATCACATTCATCTGCTAGCACAGATACGCAGTATTTT. V is TRBV7-9 and J is TRBJ2-3; D ambiguous. Germline values: CDR1 SEHNR, CDR2 FQNEAQ (reference sequence). The CDR3 consists of 18 residues. V shed 1 base and J shed 0 bases, with 17 bases lying between them.

CDR3 nucleotide sequence: TGCAGTGCTAGTGCGGACAGAAACTATGGCTACACCTTC. It yields the protein CSASADRNYGYTF. The V call is TRBV20-1, the J call TRBJ1-2, with D possibly TRBD1 on 6 matching bases. The ends were cut back, 3 bases at V and 2 bases at J, with 10 bases in the middle. Germline-derived CDR1 and CDR2 are DFQATT and SNEGSKA (reference sequence). The CDR3 consists of 13 residues.

V and J are TRBV30 and TRBJ1-1; 12 bases are shared with TRBD1. The CDR3 length is 13 residues. V shed 5 bases, J shed 10 bases, and the junction held 8 bases outside the gene matches. CDR1 and CDR2 (germline): GTSNPN, SVGIG (reference sequence). DNA for the CDR3: TGTGCCTGGCAAACCGGGACAGGGGGCCGAGCTTTCTTT. Translating it yields CAWQTGTGGRAFF.

This clone came up once. The rearrangement joins TRBV25-1 to TRBJ1-2; 8 bases fit TRBD1. With 1 base clipped from V and 6 bases from J, the junction kept 7 bases outside the gene matches. CDR1 and CDR2 from the germline V gene are MGHDK and SYGVNS. CDR3 length: 15 residues. CDR3 in DNA: TGTGCCAGCAGTGAATTCCCAGGGGGCGGTGATGGCTACACCTTC. Its translation: CASSEFPGGGDGYTF.

This clone has a handful of counts. V gene TRBV24-1 combines with J gene TRBJ2-7; perhaps TRBD1 as D (6 bases). V dropped 3 bases and J dropped 12 bases, with 14 bases sitting between them. The V gene's germline CDR1 is KGHDR and CDR2 SFDVKD. The CDR3 spans 12 residues. The CDR3 spells CATSDLTGSVYF. Written as DNA, the CDR3 is TGTGCCACCAGTGATCTTACAGGGAGTGTGTACTTC.

The chain carries TRBV2 and TRBJ2-7, with 11 positions matching TRBD1. This CDR3 has 14 amino acids. With 6 bases clipped from V and 3 bases from J, the junction kept 4 bases outside the gene matches. Germline V CDR1 and CDR2: SNHLY, FYNNEI. CDR3 DNA sequence: TGTGCCAGCAGGGGACAGGGGGGGATCTACGAGCAGTACTTC. The encoded protein is CASRGQGGIYEQYF.

In this sample, this clone turned up once. CDR3 nucleotide sequence: TGTGCCAGTAGTACGCCCGACAGTAAAGTGACTGAAGCTTTCTTT. This encodes CASSTPDSKVTEAFF. This rearrangement joins TRBV19 to TRBJ1-1; a weak D match, TRBD1 (5 bases). CDR1 and CDR2 from the germline V gene are LNHDA and SQIVND (reference sequence). V was shortened by 4 bases and J by 5 bases, with 17 bases between the two germline ends. The CDR3 is made up of 15 amino acids.

The rearrangement links TRBV28 to TRBJ2-1; 14 bases map to TRBD2. Germline V gene lookup returns CDR1 MDHEN and CDR2 SYDVKM. The CDR3 is 15 amino acids. The V gene end was trimmed by 2 bases and the J gene end by 7 bases; junction bases not matched to a gene: 1. The CDR3 DNA follows: TGTGCCAGCAGTTTACGGACTAGCGGGGGGAATGAGCAGTTCTTC. As protein: CASSLRTSGGNEQFF.

This clone was recorded only once. The V call is TRBV7-2, the J call TRBJ1-2, with 11 bases fitting TRBD1. With 5 bases clipped from V and 7 bases from J, the junction kept 6 bases outside the gene matches. This CDR3 spans 14 amino acids. Germline CDR1 reads SGHTA; CDR2 reads FQGNSA. CDR3 region: CASSPRTGGLGYTF. The CDR3 DNA sequence: TGTGCCAGCAGCCCTAGGACAGGGGGCCTTGGCTACACCTTC.

The genes are TRBV6-5 and TRBJ1-5; TRBD1 is a possible D gene (5 bases). The CDR3 totals 14 residues. Trimming shortened V by 4 bases and J by 5 bases, and 12 bases separated the two germline ends. Germline CDR1 is MNHEY and CDR2 is SVGAGI. In DNA, the CDR3 is TGTGCCAGCAGTTCTACAGGAAGGGATCAGCCCCAGCATTTT. Translated, it gives CASSSTGRDQPQHF.